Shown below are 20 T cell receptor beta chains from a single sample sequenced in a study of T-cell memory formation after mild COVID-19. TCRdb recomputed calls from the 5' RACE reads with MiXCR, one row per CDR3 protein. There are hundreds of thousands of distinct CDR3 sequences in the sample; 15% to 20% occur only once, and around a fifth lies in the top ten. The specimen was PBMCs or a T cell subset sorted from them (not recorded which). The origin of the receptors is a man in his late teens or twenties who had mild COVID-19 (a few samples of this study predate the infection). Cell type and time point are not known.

CDR3 sequence reads: CASSVEVGSGNTIYF. The CDR3 region has the DNA TGTGCCAGCAGCGTAGAAGTGGGCTCTGGAAACACCATATATTTT. The chain combines TRBV9 with TRBJ1-3; the D is unclear. The CDR3 is 15 amino acids. The V gene's germline CDR1 is SGDLS and CDR2 YYNGEE. V lost 0 bases and J lost 0, with 7 bases in between.

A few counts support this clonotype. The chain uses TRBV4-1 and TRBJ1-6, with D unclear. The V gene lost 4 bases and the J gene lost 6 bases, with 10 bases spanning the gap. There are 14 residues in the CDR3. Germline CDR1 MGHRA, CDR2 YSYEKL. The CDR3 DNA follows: TGCGCCAGCAGCCTTCAGGCTTCTAATTCACCCCTCCACTTT. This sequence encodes CASSLQASNSPLHF.

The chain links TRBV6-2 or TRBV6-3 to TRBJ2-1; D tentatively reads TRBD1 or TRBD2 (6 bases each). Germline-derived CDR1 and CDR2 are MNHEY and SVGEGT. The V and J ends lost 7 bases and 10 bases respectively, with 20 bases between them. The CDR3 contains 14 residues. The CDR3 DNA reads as TGTGCCAGCATCCGAGAAGGGGGGAACAGGGAGCAGTTCTTC. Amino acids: CASIREGGNREQFF.

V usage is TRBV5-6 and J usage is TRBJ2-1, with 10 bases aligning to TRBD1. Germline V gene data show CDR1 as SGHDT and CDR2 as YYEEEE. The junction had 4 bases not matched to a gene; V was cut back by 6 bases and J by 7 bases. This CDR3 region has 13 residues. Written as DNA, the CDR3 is TGTGCCAGCACCCGACAGGGGGCGAATGAGCAGTTCTTC. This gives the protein CASTRQGANEQFF. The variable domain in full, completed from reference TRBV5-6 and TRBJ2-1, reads DAGVTQSPTHLIKTRGQQVTLRCSPKSGHDTVSWYQQALGQGPQFIFQYYEEEERQRGNFPDRFSGHQFPNYSSELNVNALLLGDSALYLCASTRQGANEQFFGPGTRLTVL.

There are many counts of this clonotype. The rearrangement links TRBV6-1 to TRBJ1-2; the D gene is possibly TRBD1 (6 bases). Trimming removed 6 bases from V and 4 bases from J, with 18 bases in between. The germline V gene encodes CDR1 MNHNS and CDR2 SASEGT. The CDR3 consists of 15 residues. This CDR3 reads CASRDNTGSGYGYTF. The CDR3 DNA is TGTGCCAGCAGAGATAACACAGGGAGCGGCTATGGCTACACCTTC.

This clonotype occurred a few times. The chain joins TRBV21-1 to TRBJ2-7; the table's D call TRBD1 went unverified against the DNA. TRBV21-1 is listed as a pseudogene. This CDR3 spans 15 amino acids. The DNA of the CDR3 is TGTGCCAGCAGCGGGGACAAAAGGCGGCATTACGAGCAGTACGTC. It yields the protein CASSGDKRRHYEQYV.

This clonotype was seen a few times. The CDR3 protein is CASSYGLWEQFF. DNA of the CDR3: TGTGCCAGCAGTTACGGGCTGTGGGAGCAGTTCTTC. The chain links TRBV6-2 or TRBV6-3 to TRBJ2-1; no reliable D call. The CDR3 length is 12 residues. The germline V gene encodes CDR1 MNHEY and CDR2 SVGEGT. V lost 2 bases and J lost 10, with 9 bases in between.

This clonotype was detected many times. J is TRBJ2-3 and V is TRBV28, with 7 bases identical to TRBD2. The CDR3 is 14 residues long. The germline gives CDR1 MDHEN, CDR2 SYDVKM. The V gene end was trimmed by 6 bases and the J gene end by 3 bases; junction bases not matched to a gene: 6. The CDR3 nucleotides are TGTGCCAGCAGCTTCCTCGGGGGGACAGATACGCAGTATTTT. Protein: CASSFLGGTDTQYF. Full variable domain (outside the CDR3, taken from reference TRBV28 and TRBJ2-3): DVKVTQSSRYLVKRTGEKVFLECVQDMDHENMFWYRQDPGLGLRLIYFSYDVKMKEKGDIPEGYSVSREKKERFSLILESASTNQTSMYLCASSFLGGTDTQYFGPGTRLTVL.

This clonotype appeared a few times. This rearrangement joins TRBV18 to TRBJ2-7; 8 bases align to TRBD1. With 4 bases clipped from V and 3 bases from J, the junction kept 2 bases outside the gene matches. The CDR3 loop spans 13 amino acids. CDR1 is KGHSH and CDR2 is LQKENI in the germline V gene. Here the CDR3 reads CASSQGQGYEQYV. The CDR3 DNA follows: TGTGCCAGCTCACAAGGACAGGGCTACGAGCAGTACGTC.

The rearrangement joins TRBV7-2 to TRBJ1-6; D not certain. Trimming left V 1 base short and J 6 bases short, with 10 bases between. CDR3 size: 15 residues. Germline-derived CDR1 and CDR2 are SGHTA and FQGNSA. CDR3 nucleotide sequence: TGTGCCAGCAGCTTAGTTGGCAGTATTAATTCACCCCTCCACTTT. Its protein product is CASSLVGSINSPLHF. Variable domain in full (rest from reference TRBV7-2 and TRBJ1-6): GAGVSQSPSNKVTEKGKDVELRCDPISGHTALYWYRQSLGQGLEFLIYFQGNSAPDKSGLPSDRFSAERTGGSVSTLTIQRTQQEDSAVYLCASSLVGSINSPLHFGNGTRLTVT.

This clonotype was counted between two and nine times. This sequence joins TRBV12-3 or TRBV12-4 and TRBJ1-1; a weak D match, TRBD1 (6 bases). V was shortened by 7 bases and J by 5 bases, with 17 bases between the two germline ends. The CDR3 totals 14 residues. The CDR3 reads CASTLSQGRTEAFF. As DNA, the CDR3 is TGTGCCAGCACCCTTAGCCAGGGGAGGACTGAAGCTTTCTTT.

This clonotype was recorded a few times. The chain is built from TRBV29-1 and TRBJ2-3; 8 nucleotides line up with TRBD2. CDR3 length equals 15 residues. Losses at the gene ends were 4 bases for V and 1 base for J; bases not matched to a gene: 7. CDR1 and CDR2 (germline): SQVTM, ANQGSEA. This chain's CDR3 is CSVAPRAGGTDTQYF. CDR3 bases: TGCAGCGTTGCCCCCAGAGCGGGGGGCACAGATACGCAGTATTTT.

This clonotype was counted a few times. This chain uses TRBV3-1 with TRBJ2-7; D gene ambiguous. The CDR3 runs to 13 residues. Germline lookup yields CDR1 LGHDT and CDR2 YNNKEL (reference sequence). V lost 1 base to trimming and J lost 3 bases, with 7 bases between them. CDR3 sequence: CASSQAESYEQYF. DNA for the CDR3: TGTGCCAGCAGCCAAGCGGAGAGCTACGAGCAGTACTTC.

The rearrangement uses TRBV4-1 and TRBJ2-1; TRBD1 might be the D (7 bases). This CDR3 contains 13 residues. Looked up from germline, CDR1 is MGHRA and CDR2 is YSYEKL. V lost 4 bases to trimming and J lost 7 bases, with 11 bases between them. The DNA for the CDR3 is TGCGCCAGCAGCCCGACAGGGAGGAATGAGCAGTTCTTC. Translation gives CASSPTGRNEQFF.

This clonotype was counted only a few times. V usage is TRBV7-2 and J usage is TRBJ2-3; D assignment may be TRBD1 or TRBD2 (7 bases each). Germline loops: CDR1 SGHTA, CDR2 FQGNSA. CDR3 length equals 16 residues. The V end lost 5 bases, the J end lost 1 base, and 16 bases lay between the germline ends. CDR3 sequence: CASSPQGGAGTDTQYF. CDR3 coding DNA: TGTGCCAGCAGCCCCCAGGGGGGGGCAGGCACAGATACGCAGTATTTT.

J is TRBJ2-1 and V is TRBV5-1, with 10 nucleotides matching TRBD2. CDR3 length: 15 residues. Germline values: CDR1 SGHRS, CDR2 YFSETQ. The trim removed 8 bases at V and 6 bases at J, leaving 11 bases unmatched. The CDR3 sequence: CASIDSGGALNEQFF. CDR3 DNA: TGCGCCAGTATCGACAGCGGGGGGGCTCTCAATGAGCAGTTCTTC.

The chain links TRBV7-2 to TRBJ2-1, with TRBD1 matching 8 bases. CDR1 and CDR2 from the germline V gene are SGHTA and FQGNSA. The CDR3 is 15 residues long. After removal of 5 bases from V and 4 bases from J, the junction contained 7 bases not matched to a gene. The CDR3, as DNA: TGTGCCAGCAGCCCCGGGACAGGAAAATACAATGAGCAGTTCTTC. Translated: CASSPGTGKYNEQFF.

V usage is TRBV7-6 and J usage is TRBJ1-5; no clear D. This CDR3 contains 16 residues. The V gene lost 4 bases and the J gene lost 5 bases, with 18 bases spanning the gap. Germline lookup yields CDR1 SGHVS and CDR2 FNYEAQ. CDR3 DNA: TGTGCCAGCAGCTCACACCTCGGGTGGGAAGATCAGCCCCAGCATTTT. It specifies CASSSHLGWEDQPQHF. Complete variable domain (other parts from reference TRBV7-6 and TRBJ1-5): GAGVSQSPRYKVTKRGQDVALRCDPISGHVSLYWYRQALGQGPEFLTYFNYEAQQDKSGLPNDRFSAERPEGSISTLTIQRTEQRDSAMYRCASSSHLGWEDQPQHFGDGTRLSIL.

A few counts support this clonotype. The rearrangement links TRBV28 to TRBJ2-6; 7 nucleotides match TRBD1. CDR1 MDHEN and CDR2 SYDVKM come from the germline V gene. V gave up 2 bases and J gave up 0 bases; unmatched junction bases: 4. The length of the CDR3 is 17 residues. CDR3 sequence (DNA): TGTGCCAGCAGTTTAAAGGGGGCCAGCTCTGGGGCCAACGTCCTGACTTTC. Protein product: CASSLKGASSGANVLTF.

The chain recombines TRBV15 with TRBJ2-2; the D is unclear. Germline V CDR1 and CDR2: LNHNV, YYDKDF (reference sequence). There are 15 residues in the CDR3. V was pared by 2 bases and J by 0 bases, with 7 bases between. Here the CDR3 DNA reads TGTGCCACCAGCAGACGGGTTCCGAACACCGGGGAGCTGTTTTTT. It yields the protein CATSRRVPNTGELFF.